This is a list of T cell receptor beta chains from one sample in a study of radiation and T cells in renal cell carcinoma. Generated by immunoSEQ multiplex PCR, the TCRdb table keeps only in-frame clones and is missing some. This sample yields more than 120,000 clones, of which approximately 86% are seen a single time; under 20% belongs to the top ten. The material sequenced was blood, taken from a patient whose treatment included radiotherapy and nephrectomy. All receptors come from a woman between 50 and 59 years old with renal cell carcinoma. Each CDR3 is given with its conserved first and last residue. The order of the fields is clone size, J gene, V gene, CDR3 length, D gene, CDR3 DNA, CDR3 protein. D genes are given only for firm matches. Where a row states a size, it is once, few, many or the class of an expanded clone; other rows omit it.

few TRBJ1-1 TRBV5-1 14 - TGCGCCAGCAGCTTGGCCAGTTTGAACACTGAAGCTTTCTTT CASSLASLNTEAFF
- TRBJ1-3 TRBV5-6 16 - TGTGCCAGCAGCTTGGGCGGGGGACTCTCTGGAAACACCATATATTTT CASSLGGGLSGNTIYF
- TRBJ2-7 TRBV7-2 15 - TGTGCCAGCAGCTTGAGTAGCGTATACCCCTACGAGCAGTACTTC CASSLSSVYPYEQYF
- TRBJ2-2 TRBV4-1 15 - TGCGCCAGCAGCCAAGCCGCAGGGGGGACCGGGGAGCTGTTTTTT CASSQAAGGTGELFF
- TRBJ1-2 TRBV7-2 11 - TGTGCCAGCAGCTTATACGGCGGCTACACCTTC CASSLYGGYTF
once TRBJ2-3 TRBV7-8 16 - TGTGCCAGCAGACCCTCCGGGACACTGAGCACAGATACGCAGTATTTT CASRPSGTLSTDTQYF
- TRBJ1-2 TRBV7-2 13 - TGTGCCAGCAGCCCTACAGAGGACTATGGCTACACCTTC CASSPTEDYGYTF
- TRBJ2-2 TRBV2 13 - TGTGCCAGAGGGAAAACAGGGCCCGGGGAGCTGTTTTTT CARGKTGPGELFF
- TRBJ2-3 TRBV6-5 16 - TGTGCCAGCAGTTACTCGTCGAGGGGGGGGACGGATACGCAGTATTTT CASSYSSRGGTDTQYF
- TRBJ2-5 TRBV5-1 16 TRBD2 TGCGCCAGCAGCTTGAACATAGCGGGGGGGCAAGAGACCCAGTACTTC CASSLNIAGGQETQYF
- TRBJ1-2 TRBV5-6 13 - TGTGCCAGCAGCTTGGGACAGGTTAATGGCTACACCTTC CASSLGQVNGYTF
- TRBJ2-7 TRBV28 12 TRBD2 TGTGCCAGCAGTAGCGGGGGCGGCGAGCAGTACTTC CASSSGGGEQYF
- TRBJ1-1 TRBV18 16 - TGTGCCAGCTCATATCGAACAGGAGGGGGGGACACTGAAGCTTTCTTT CASSYRTGGGDTEAFF
- TRBJ1-1 TRBV21-1 16 - TGTGCCAGCAGCGAACCGAGCCCGGGACAGAACACTGAAGCTTTCTTT CASSEPSPGQNTEAFF
- TRBJ2-5 TRBV5-6 13 - TGTGCCAGCAGCCGAGGGGCGAGGAAGACCCAGTACTTC CASSRGARKTQYF
- TRBJ2-2 TRBV6-4 17 TRBD2 TGTGCCAGCAGCGCTCTCGCGGGAGGATTAGATACCGGGGAGCTGTTTTTT CASSALAGGLDTGELFF
- TRBJ2-1 TRBV4-3 13 TRBD2 TGCGCCAGCAGCCAAGATCGGGAGGACGGGCAGTTCTTC CASSQDREDGQFF
- TRBJ2-7 TRBV7-2 14 - TGTGCCAGCAGCTTAGCCCACATCAGGTACGAGCAGTACTTC CASSLAHIRYEQYF
- TRBJ2-3 TRBV6-1 18 TRBD2 TGTGCCAGCAGTGAAGTCTGGGGCACTAGCGGGAGCACAGATACGCAGTATTTT CASSEVWGTSGSTDTQYF
- TRBJ1-1 TRBV7-9 14 - TGTGCCAGCAGCTTAGCAGCGGGTCGCACTGAAGCTTTCTTT CASSLAAGRTEAFF
- TRBJ1-4 TRBV5-1 14 - TGCGCCAGCAGCTTGGGGCAGGGCTATGAAAAACTGTTTTTT CASSLGQGYEKLFF
- TRBJ2-3 TRBV9 16 TRBD2 TGTGCCAGCAGCGTAGGGACTAGCGGGAATTCGGATACGCAGTATTTT CASSVGTSGNSDTQYF
- TRBJ2-3 TRBV15 16 - TGTGCCACCAGCAAGGGGGGGGCAGGAGGCGCAGATACGCAGTATTTT CATSKGGAGGADTQYF
- TRBJ1-2 TRBV28 14 - TGTGCCACCCTAATCACCCAAGGGGACTATGGCTACACCTTC CATLITQGDYGYTF
- TRBJ2-5 TRBV2 15 TRBD2 TGTGCCACACCTAGGACTAGCGGGAGAGGAGAGACCCAGTACTTC CATPRTSGRGETQYF
- TRBJ2-7 TRBV7-2 13 - TGTGCCAGCAGCTTAGCACGGGCCTACGAGCAGTACTTC CASSLARAYEQYF
- TRBJ2-2 TRBV19 11 - TGTGCCAGTAGTCTTCTCGGGGAGCTGTTTTTT CASSLLGELFF
- TRBJ2-5 TRBV7-2 14 - TGTGCCAGCAGCTTAAATCCGCGAGGCGAGACCCAGTACTTC CASSLNPRGETQYF
once TRBJ2-7 TRBV14 12 - TGTGCCAGCAGCCTGGCCGTATACGAGCAGTACTTC CASSLAVYEQYF
- TRBJ1-4 TRBV6-5 14 TRBD1 TGTGCCAGCACCCCCGGGACAGGGTTTGAAAAACTGTTTTTT CASTPGTGFEKLFF
- TRBJ1-4 TRBV9 14 TRBD1 TGTGCCAGCAGCGCGACAGGGGGCGATGAAAAACTGTTTTTT CASSATGGDEKLFF
- TRBJ1-1 TRBV4-3 15 - TGCGCCAGCAGCCAAGATCAGGGGTGGAGGACTGAAGCTTTCTTT CASSQDQGWRTEAFF
- TRBJ2-3 TRBV6-4 14 TRBD1 TGTGCCAGCATGGACAGGGGGCGGACAGATACGCAGTATTTT CASMDRGRTDTQYF
- TRBJ1-2 TRBV12-5 11 - TGTGCTAGTGGTTCAAACGGAGCCTACACCTTC CASGSNGAYTF
- TRBJ1-2 TRBV30 14 - TGTGCCTGTAATAGAGGGGGGGAAAACTATGGCTACACCTTC CACNRGGENYGYTF
- TRBJ2-1 TRBV18 15 - TGTGCCAGCTCTCGTGGTGTCCGGGGGTCCCATGAGCAGTTCTTC CASSRGVRGSHEQFF
- TRBJ2-5 TRBV28 13 - TGTGCCAGCAGACCAGGACAGATGGAGACCCAGTACTTC CASRPGQMETQYF
- TRBJ2-1 TRBV5-4 17 TRBD1 TGTGCCAGCAGCTCCGGACAGGTTCCCTTTAGGTACAATGAGCAGTTCTTC CASSSGQVPFRYNEQFF
- TRBJ2-5 TRBV29-1 15 TRBD2 TGCAGCGTTGAAGATCGGGGCGGGAGGGAAGAGACCCAGTACTTC CSVEDRGGREETQYF
- TRBJ2-7 TRBV11-3 14 TRBD1 TGTGCCAGCAGCTTCGGACAGGGCTGGGACGAGCAGTACTTC CASSFGQGWDEQYF
- TRBJ1-1 TRBV27 15 - TGTGCCAGCACTCCCTTGGGGGGCCCGAACACTGAAGCTTTCTTT CASTPLGGPNTEAFF
- TRBJ2-4 TRBV7-2 16 TRBD2 TGTGCCAGCAGCTTAGGGTTCGGAGCGGGGCGAAACATTCAGTACTTC CASSLGFGAGRNIQYF
- TRBJ2-1 TRBV4-2 18 TRBD2 TGTGCCAGCAGCCAAGAGCCCCCCACTAGCGGGAGTTACAATGAGCAGTTCTTC CASSQEPPTSGSYNEQFF
- TRBJ1-2 TRBV10-2 14 - TGCGCCAGCAGTGATAGGGTGGGTGACTATGGCTACACCTTC CASSDRVGDYGYTF
- TRBJ1-5 TRBV19 16 - TGTGCCAGTAGTATTAGTCCCGGTTTTACACCGGGACCCCAGCATTTT CASSISPGFTPGPQHF
- TRBJ1-4 TRBV9 14 - TGTGCCAGCAGCGTAGCAGGGGTTCGTGAAAAACTGTTTTTT CASSVAGVREKLFF
- TRBJ1-2 TRBV2 13 - TGTGCCAGCAGTGTAGAGGGGAACTATGGCTACACCTTC CASSVEGNYGYTF
- TRBJ2-2 TRBV10-3 16 TRBD2 TGTGCCACGGGGACTAGCGGGATGGGAGTTACCGGGGAGCTGTTTTTT CATGTSGMGVTGELFF
- TRBJ2-3 TRBV7-2 17 TRBD2 TGTGCCAGCAGCTTACTTCCCCCAGCGGGGGACACAGATACGCAGTATTTT CASSLLPPAGDTDTQYF